This T cell receptor beta chain emerged from a study of early T cells in non-severe SARS-CoV-2 infection. Study summary: Unsorted whole blood bulk RNA was sequenced, with unpaired chains. Study-wide results and caveats: VDJdb matching, biased toward anti-spike CD8 responses, missed private and CD4 specificities.

Molecules of cDNA were individually given unique molecular identifiers that were attached to them. TCRdb recomputed calls from the 5' RACE reads with MiXCR, one row per CDR3 protein. Of some 40,000 distinct CDR3 sequences in the sample, roughly 6.1% were seen once. V was clipped by 2 bases and J by 7 bases, with 6 bases between them. Germline CDR1 MNHEY, CDR2 SVGAGI. The CDR3 has 12 residues. In regard to this clonotype: The target antigen is unknown.

The chain joins TRBV6-5 to TRBJ2-1; D uncertain. The receptor's source is an adult who was a healthcare worker with PCR-confirmed SARS-CoV-2 infection or an uninfected control (not recorded which). Sequenced here: whole blood, sampled at baseline. CDR3 coding DNA: TGTGCCAGCAGTTACGGGGAAAATGAGCAGTTCTTC. Residues: CASSYGENEQFF.